A selection of T cell receptor beta chains follows, all from one sample in a study of blood T cells in healthy people across ages. TCRdb independently ran MiXCR on the 5' RACE reads; one entry per CDR3 protein. The data contain 550,000 to 800,000 distinct CDR3 sequences, about a third of them seen just once; the ten biggest clones take up about 16%. The sample consisted of blood. The receptor source for this set is a woman older than 75 in good health. CDR3s leave out the opening cysteine and the closing phenylalanine or tryptophan. For some rows the clone size is stated as once, few or many, or as a class when expanded; others skip it.

CDR3 length,V gene,clone size,CDR3 protein
13,TRBV5-1,many,ASSLAGQGAYEQY
14,TRBV20-1,few,SGVGIRRAGNQPQH
11,TRBV20-1,many,SATYRDLTEAF
12,TRBV5-1,-,ASSFGPGRRPQH
12,TRBV20-1,many,SARGVGDSDTQY
15,TRBV4-1,-,ASSQVTSGVSGSSLF
14,TRBV14,many,ASSRRDRDSYNEQF
12,TRBV29-1,many,SATGGQSTDTQY
14,TRBV7-3,-,ASSFAGTQNTGELF
10,TRBV29-1,many,SVWTGTYEQY
12,TRBV20-1,many,SASRGVAKNIQY
16,TRBV20-1,-,SASTYGQGVLADYGYT